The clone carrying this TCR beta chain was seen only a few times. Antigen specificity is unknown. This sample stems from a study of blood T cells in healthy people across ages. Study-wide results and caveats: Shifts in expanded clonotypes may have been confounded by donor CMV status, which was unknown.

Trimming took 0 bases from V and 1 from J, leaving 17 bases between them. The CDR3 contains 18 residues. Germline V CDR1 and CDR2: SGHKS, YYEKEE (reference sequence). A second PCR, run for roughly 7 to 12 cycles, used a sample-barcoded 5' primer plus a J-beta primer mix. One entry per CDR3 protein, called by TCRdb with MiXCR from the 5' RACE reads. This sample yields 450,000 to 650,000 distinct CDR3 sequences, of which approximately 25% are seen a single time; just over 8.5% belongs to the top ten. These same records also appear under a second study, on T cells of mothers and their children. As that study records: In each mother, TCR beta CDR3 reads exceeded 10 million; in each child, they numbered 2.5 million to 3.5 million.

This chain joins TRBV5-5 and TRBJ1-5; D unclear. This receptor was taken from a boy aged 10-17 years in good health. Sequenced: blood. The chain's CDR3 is CASSLAIGETLSNQPQHF. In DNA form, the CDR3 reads TGTGCCAGCAGCTTGGCCATTGGGGAGACCTTGAGCAATCAGCCCCAGCATTTT.